The subject of this entry is one T cell receptor (beta chain). Its specificity is unknown. This sample stems from a study of cytomegalovirus exposure and HLA in healthy donors. Study findings and constraints: CMV serostatus was the sole immune exposure information available. It was taken for granted in presence/absence analyses that sequencing depth across donors was roughly uniform. Previously analyzed data showed that most TCR beta V segments were productive at a frequency of about 87% or about 30%.

PCR amplification relied on 60 Vbeta primers (plus 13 Jbeta primers). Using immunoSEQ multiplex PCR, the repertoire was profiled, and TCRdb retains in-frame clones only, with some absent. The sample gives roughly 180,000 clones, 84% of which show up once; around 4.8% is in the top ten. Though nominally healthy at sampling, donors likely had unrecorded immune exposures. This clonotype was sampled from a young man in good health and CMV-seronegative. The source material was PBMCs.

The CDR3 sequence is CASSLRTGTRVNEQFF. The CDR3 nucleotides read TGTGCCAGCAGTTTGCGTACCGGGACTAGAGTCAATGAGCAGTTCTTC. The chain links TRBV28 to TRBJ2-1, with 8 bases fitting TRBD2. V was pared by 3 bases and J by 6 bases, with 10 bases of the junction left unmatched. CDR3 length equals 16 residues. The germline gives CDR1 MDHEN, CDR2 SYDVKM. The full variable domain, with the rest looked up from reference TRBV28 and TRBJ2-1, is DVKVTQSSRYLVKRTGEKVFLECVQDMDHENMFWYRQDPGLGLRLIYFSYDVKMKEKGDIPEGYSVSREKKERFSLILESASTNQTSMYLCASSLRTGTRVNEQFFGPGTRLTVL.